Presented here are 31 T cell receptor beta chains from one specimen sequenced in a study of long-term antiretroviral therapy in people with HIV. The immunoSEQ assay was v3.0, run at survey level. Assay: immunoSEQ multiplex PCR; the TCRdb copy retains only in-frame clones and omits some. The table has roughly 34,000 clones, roughly three quarters seen once. Sequenced material: unsorted PBMCs, taken 1.9 years after starting antiretroviral therapy. The origin of the receptors is a man in his late teens or twenties with HIV.

Concerning this clone: Other DNA sequences in the same sample also yield this CDR3. The chain employs TRBV5-1 and TRBJ2-2; 7 bases map to TRBD1. The length of the CDR3 is 15 residues. V lost 4 bases to trimming and J lost 0 bases; unmatched junction nucleotides: 3. Germline lookup yields CDR1 SGHRS and CDR2 YFSETQ. The CDR3 spells CASSLGTANTGELFF. The CDR3 coding sequence is TGCGCCAGCAGCCTGGGGACAGCGAACACCGGGGAGCTGTTTTTT. Variable domain in full (rest from reference TRBV5-1 and TRBJ2-2): KAGVTQTPRYLIKTRGQQVTLSCSPISGHRSVSWYQQTPGQGLQFLFEYFSETQRNKGNFPGRFSGRQFSNSRSEMNVSTLELGDSALYLCASSLGTANTGELFFGEGSRLTVL.

This clone was picked up a small number of times. The genes are TRBV19 and TRBJ2-2, with D possibly being TRBD1 (5 bases). Germline CDR1 is LNHDA and CDR2 is SQIVND (reference sequence). The CDR3 contains 13 residues. Trimming shortened V by 6 bases and J by 6 bases, and 11 bases separated the two germline ends. The CDR3 bases are TGTGCCAGTAGGCAGGGCGGCCCCGGGGAGCTGTTTTTT. It encodes CASRQGGPGELFF.

This sequence joins TRBV27 and TRBJ1-2, with TRBD1 matching over 8 bases. The ends lost 4 bases at V and 2 bases at J; junction bases unmatched: 6. Germline lookup yields CDR1 MNHEY and CDR2 SMNVEV (reference sequence). This CDR3 is built from 15 residues. The CDR3, as DNA: TGTGCCAGCAGTTATCAGGGGGCGGGGAACTATGGCTACACCTTC. It encodes CASSYQGAGNYGYTF.

The chain employs TRBV19 and TRBJ1-2; no definite D call. CDR3 length: 14 residues. From germline, CDR1 is LNHDA and CDR2 SQIVND (reference sequence). V lost 3 bases to trimming and J lost 5 bases, with 13 bases between them. This CDR3 is CASSMEQANYGYTF. CDR3 nucleotides: TGTGCCAGTAGTATGGAGCAGGCAAATTATGGCTACACCTTC.

The CDR3 nucleotides are TGTGCCAGCAGTGAGACCCTTCGCACTGAAGCTTTCTTT. Translation gives CASSETLRTEAFF. The chain carries TRBV6-1 and TRBJ1-1; D is unclear. Germline CDR1 is MNHNS and CDR2 is SASEGT. Trimming took off 3 bases at V and 4 bases at J, with 9 bases between the two ends. The CDR3 extends over 13 amino acids.

The chain has TRBV25-1 and TRBJ2-3, with 11 bases aligning to TRBD2. The CDR3 is 15 amino acids. J gave up 3 bases and V 5 bases, and 4 bases lay outside the gene matches. The V gene's germline CDR1 is MGHDK and CDR2 SYGVNS. Here the CDR3 reads CASSNSGGATDTQYF. The CDR3 coding sequence is TGTGCCAGCAGTAATAGCGGGGGGGCAACAGATACGCAGTATTTT.

V is TRBV28 and J is TRBJ1-2, with D uncertain. Germline V gives CDR1 MDHEN, CDR2 SYDVKM. The CDR3 runs 14 residues. V was shortened by 5 bases and J by 1 base, with 11 bases between the two germline ends. The CDR3 DNA reads TGTGCCAGCAGTCCGGTGGCGGGTAACTATGGCTACACCTTC. Translating gives CASSPVAGNYGYTF.

The rearrangement links TRBV4-1 to TRBJ2-7; 10 bases align to TRBD1. The germline V gene has CDR1 MGHRA and CDR2 YSYEKL. After removal of 1 base from V and 4 bases from J, the junction contained 4 bases not matched to a gene. The CDR3 totals 15 residues. CDR3 in amino acids: CASSQVGTGVYEQYF. The CDR3 DNA reads TGCGCCAGCAGCCAAGTTGGGACAGGGGTTTACGAGCAGTACTTC.

V and J are TRBV27 and TRBJ2-5; 9 bases map to TRBD2. The CDR3 consists of 15 residues. Germline trimming cut 3 bases from V and 2 bases from J; bases unmatched to any gene: 4. Germline CDR1 is MNHEY and CDR2 is SMNVEV (reference sequence). CDR3 region: CASSLNSGGQETQYF. The CDR3 DNA reads TGTGCCAGCAGTTTGAACAGCGGGGGGCAAGAGACCCAGTACTTC.

This clone occurred once. The chain is built from TRBV5-6 and TRBJ2-5, with 7 bases that match TRBD1. CDR3 size: 17 residues. From germline, CDR1 is SGHDT and CDR2 YYEEEE. The V gene end was trimmed by 4 bases and the J gene end by 3 bases; junction bases not matched to a gene: 15. CDR3 residues: CASSLKGAIGLEETQYF. The CDR3, as DNA: TGTGCCAGCAGCCTTAAGGGGGCGATCGGGTTGGAAGAGACCCAGTACTTC.

This clone was seen more than once but under ten times. The V call is TRBV6-4, the J call TRBJ2-2, with a tentative D call TRBD2 (6 bases). The germline V gene encodes CDR1 MRHNA and CDR2 SNTAGT. Trimming pared 0 bases from V and 6 bases from J, leaving 8 bases between. The CDR3 runs 14 residues. The CDR3 reads CASSDSPSAGELFF. The CDR3 DNA reads TGTGCCAGCAGTGACTCGCCTAGCGCCGGGGAGCTGTTTTTT.

This clone was seen a few times. The rearrangement uses TRBV28 and TRBJ2-7, with D possibly being TRBD1 (6 bases). V shed 5 bases and J shed 3 bases, with 17 bases lying between them. This CDR3 is 15 amino acids long. CDR1 and CDR2 (germline): MDHEN, SYDVKM. The CDR3 DNA follows: TGTGCCAGCAGTCCCCTCCTCGACAGGAGCTACGAGCAGTACTTC. Translating gives CASSPLLDRSYEQYF.

The chain joins TRBV6-6 to TRBJ2-7; 7 bases map to TRBD1. The V gene's germline CDR1 is MNHNY and CDR2 SVGAGI (reference sequence). Trimming took 6 bases from V and 6 from J; bases not matched to a gene: 5. CDR3 length equals 12 residues. The CDR3 bases are TGTGCCAGCAGGCTCAACAGGGGCGAGCAGTACGTC. Residues: CASRLNRGEQYV.

The chain has TRBV6-5 and TRBJ2-1; TRBD2 matches at 10 bases. The CDR3 has 15 residues. V dropped 5 bases and J dropped 8; count of bases not matched to a gene: 9. CDR1 is MNHEY and CDR2 is SVGAGI in the germline V gene. The CDR3 loop is CASSPLAGALDEQFF. The CDR3 DNA is TGTGCCAGCAGTCCCCTAGCGGGGGCCCTGGATGAGCAGTTCTTC.

The chain has TRBV9 and TRBJ2-1, with 9 bases that match TRBD2. This CDR3 comprises 15 residues. V was clipped by 4 bases and J by 5 bases; unmatched bases: 7. Germline values: CDR1 SGDLS, CDR2 YYNGEE. The CDR3 DNA reads as TGTGCCAGCAGCTCTCTGGGACTAGCCCACAATGAGCAGTTCTTC. Translating gives CASSSLGLAHNEQFF.

This clone was seen a single time. This chain connects TRBV27 to TRBJ1-1, with D unresolved. V lost 5 bases and J 0 bases, leaving 16 bases between the germline ends. Germline V gene lookup returns CDR1 MNHEY and CDR2 SMNVEV (reference sequence). The CDR3 contains 16 residues. The CDR3 DNA follows: TGTGCCAGCAGTCCCTCGGTGGGGATGATGAACACTGAAGCTTTCTTT. Its protein is CASSPSVGMMNTEAFF.

The table lists this clone with a count of one. The CDR3 region has the DNA TGCAGCGTTGAACACATCGTGAACCGGGACAGAACGGCTATTGGCTACACCTTC. Translated, it gives CSVEHIVNRDRTAIGYTF. V and J are TRBV29-1 and TRBJ1-2; 7 bases are a match to TRBD1. V lost 2 bases and J lost 7; bases outside the gene matches: 22. Germline values: CDR1 SQVTM, CDR2 ANQGSEA. The CDR3 runs 18 residues.

Turning to this clone: Other nucleotide sequences in the sample specify the same CDR3. The chain has TRBV7-9 and TRBJ2-3, with a possible D match to TRBD2 (5 bases). CDR1 is SEHNR, CDR2 FQNEAQ, per germline (reference sequence). V was shortened by 5 bases and J by 4 bases, with 10 bases between the two germline ends. The CDR3 runs to 13 residues. The DNA of the CDR3 is TGTGCCAGCAGCCCAAGAGGGCCAGATACGCAGTATTTT. Translating gives CASSPRGPDTQYF.

The V and J genes are TRBV6-1 and TRBJ1-1, with D possibly TRBD1 on 6 matching bases. V was cut by 2 bases and J by 0 bases, with 19 bases left in between. Germline values: CDR1 MNHNS, CDR2 SASEGT. The CDR3 is 18 amino acids. The CDR3 here is CASSETKPGHGLNTEAFF. CDR3 DNA sequence: TGTGCCAGCAGTGAAACGAAACCGGGACACGGTTTGAACACTGAAGCTTTCTTT.

The chain joins TRBV27 to TRBJ2-2; either TRBD1 or TRBD2 may supply D (5 bases each). CDR3 size: 14 residues. The germline V gene encodes CDR1 MNHEY and CDR2 SMNVEV (reference sequence). V lost 4 bases to trimming and J lost 6 bases, with 12 bases between them. This CDR3 is CASSWGTGAGELFF. DNA of the CDR3: TGTGCCAGCAGTTGGGGGACCGGGGCCGGGGAGCTGTTTTTT.

Only a few counts were recorded for this clone. V gene TRBV4-1 combines with J gene TRBJ2-2, with no clear D. CDR3 length: 14 residues. V lost 4 bases to trimming and J lost 2 bases, with 8 bases between them. The germline gives CDR1 MGHRA, CDR2 YSYEKL. As DNA, the CDR3 is TGCGCCAGCAGCCGTACAGTAAACACCGGGGAGCTGTTTTTT. The encoded protein is CASSRTVNTGELFF.

The chain recombines TRBV5-1 with TRBJ1-6; TRBD1 agrees at 9 bases. The CDR3 is 16 amino acids. Germline V CDR1 and CDR2: SGHRS, YFSETQ. V lost 2 bases to trimming and J lost 7 bases; unmatched junction nucleotides: 7. CDR3 residues: CASSFTGGAYNSPLHF. In DNA form, the CDR3 reads TGCGCCAGCAGCTTTACAGGGGGCGCTTACAATTCACCCCTCCACTTT.

V is TRBV29-1 and J is TRBJ1-4; 7 bases align to TRBD1. The CDR3 totals 13 residues. Trimming cost V 4 bases and J 8 bases; bases outside gene matches: 7. The germline V gene has CDR1 SQVTM and CDR2 ANQGSEA. The CDR3, as DNA: TGCAGCGTTGGAGGGGGCAGTGACGAAAAACTGTTTTTT. Its protein product is CSVGGGSDEKLFF.

CDR3 in amino acids: CASSHPRTGAMTSGGETQYF. CDR3 coding DNA: TGCGCCAGCAGCCACCCCCGGACAGGGGCCATGACTAGCGGGGGCGAGACCCAGTACTTC. The chain has TRBV4-1 and TRBJ2-5, with TRBD2 matching 12 bases. CDR3 length: 20 amino acids. Per germline, CDR1 MGHRA and CDR2 YSYEKL. The J segment lost 5 bases and the V segment lost 3 bases, leaving 19 bases of the junction unmatched.

The genes are TRBV28 and TRBJ1-4, with 7 positions matching TRBD1. This CDR3 contains 15 residues. With 4 bases clipped from V and 5 bases from J, the junction kept 7 bases outside the gene matches. The germline gives CDR1 MDHEN, CDR2 SYDVKM. CDR3: CASSSTGDFNEKLFF. Written as DNA, the CDR3 is TGTGCCAGCAGTTCAACAGGGGACTTCAATGAAAAACTGTTTTTT.

The genes are TRBV28 and TRBJ1-2; D not resolved. Between the trimmed V and J ends, which lost 2 bases and 3 bases, there was a span of 4 bases. Germline-derived CDR1 and CDR2 are MDHEN and SYDVKM. This CDR3 spans 12 amino acids. The CDR3 spells CASSLRDYGYTF. The CDR3 region has the DNA TGTGCCAGCAGTTTACGAGACTATGGCTACACCTTC.

The chain joins TRBV5-1 to TRBJ2-1; TRBD2 matches at 9 bases. Unmatched junction bases numbered 4, after V lost 6 bases and J lost 0 bases. From germline, CDR1 is SGHRS and CDR2 YFSETQ. This CDR3 is built from 15 residues. The CDR3 is CASNPSGDSYNEQFF. CDR3 bases: TGCGCCAGCAACCCTAGCGGGGACTCCTACAATGAGCAGTTCTTC.

The DNA for the CDR3 is TGTGCCAGTAGTATAGATAGGCATCAGCCCCAGCATTTT. It encodes CASSIDRHQPQHF. The chain joins TRBV19 to TRBJ1-5; no reliable D call. CDR1 and CDR2 from the germline V gene are LNHDA and SQIVND (reference sequence). CDR3 length: 13 amino acids. The V end was cut by 0 bases, the J end by 5 bases, with 5 bases between. Full variable domain (remainder filled in from reference TRBV19 and TRBJ1-5): DGGITQSPKYLFRKEGQNVTLSCEQNLNHDAMYWYRQDPGQGLRLIYYSQIVNDFQKGDIAEGYSVSREKKESFPLTVTSAQKNPTAFYLCASSIDRHQPQHFGDGTRLSIL.

The J gene is TRBJ1-3, the V gene TRBV2, with D uncertain. V was shortened by 2 bases and J by 3 bases, with 8 bases between the two germline ends. CDR1 and CDR2 (germline): SNHLY, FYNNEI. The CDR3 is made up of 14 amino acids. The CDR3 nucleotides are TGTGCCAGCAGTGAAATGACCTTTGGAAACACCATATATTTT. This sequence encodes CASSEMTFGNTIYF. Based on the CDR3 plus reference TRBV2 and TRBJ1-3, the full variable domain is EPEVTQTPSHQVTQMGQEVILRCVPISNHLYFYWYRQILGQKVEFLVSFYNNEISEKSEIFDDQFSVERPDGSNFTLKIRSTKLEDSAMYFCASSEMTFGNTIYFGEGSWLTVV.

The CDR3 nucleotides are TGCGCCAGCAGCTTGGGAGGAACTAACACTGAAGCTTTCTTT. Its protein product is CASSLGGTNTEAFF. The chain joins TRBV5-1 to TRBJ1-1; D remains ambiguous. Trimming took off 0 bases at V and 2 bases at J, with 8 bases between the two ends. CDR3 length: 14 amino acids. Germline CDR1 SGHRS, CDR2 YFSETQ. The complete variable domain, with remaining parts taken from reference TRBV5-1 and TRBJ1-1, reads KAGVTQTPRYLIKTRGQQVTLSCSPISGHRSVSWYQQTPGQGLQFLFEYFSETQRNKGNFPGRFSGRQFSNSRSEMNVSTLELGDSALYLCASSLGGTNTEAFFGQGTRLTVV.

This rearrangement joins TRBV2 to TRBJ1-5; D possibly corresponds to TRBD1 (6 bases). Germline CDR1 reads SNHLY; CDR2 reads FYNNEI. The length of the CDR3 is 15 residues. V gave up 6 bases and J gave up 1 base, with 13 bases separating them. The CDR3 DNA is TGTGCCAGCAGGGACAGTCGGATCAGCAATCAGCCCCAGCATTTT. It yields the protein CASRDSRISNQPQHF.